This T cell receptor beta chain was sequenced in a study of Graves' ophthalmopathy and Graves' hyperthyroidism. Scientists amplified the TCR beta CDR3 regions from RNA transcripts. HTBI primers were used in a first-round RT-PCR, which preceded a second-round multiplex PCR. MiXCR, run by TCRdb on the multiplex PCR reads, gives a single entry per CDR3 protein. The sample has over a million distinct CDR3 sequences, roughly two fifths seen once; the top ten hold around 10%. This clonotype has at least ten counts. Germline loops: CDR1 SEHNR, CDR2 FQNEAQ (reference sequence). The CDR3 runs 15 residues. The V and J ends lost 4 bases and 8 bases, in that order; junction bases with no gene match: 8.

This receptor was identified in an adult man with Graves' hyperthyroidism. The rearrangement links TRBV7-9 to TRBJ1-6; 7 nucleotides match TRBD1. The sequencing sample was made of peripheral blood or thyroid tissue (not recorded which). CDR3 sequence reads: CASSWDGQEYSPLHF. CDR3 nucleotide sequence: TGTGCCAGCAGCTGGGACGGACAGGAATATTCACCCCTCCACTTT.